The clone carrying this TCR beta chain was picked up many times. Its target is not known. CDR3 length equals 16 residues. Germline CDR1 reads SGHAT; CDR2 reads FQNNGV. Trimming took 5 bases from V and 0 from J, leaving 15 bases between them. The entry originates in a study of CD8 T cells in ankylosing spondylitis. Whole-study results and caveats: One TCR beta motif, made up of under ten highly homologous variants, appeared characteristic of ankylosing spondylitis blood.

TCRdb recomputed calls from the 5' RACE reads with MiXCR, one row per CDR3 protein. The sample shows 450,000 to 550,000 distinct CDR3 sequences, about 5.7% of them seen only once. The sample was blood, either unsorted or a sorted T cell fraction (not recorded which). This receptor was obtained from a male donor with ankylosing spondylitis. This chain uses TRBV11-2 with TRBJ2-3, with a weak D call TRBD2 (5 bases). This CDR3 reads CASSAEIGSSTDTQYF. DNA of the CDR3: TGTGCCAGCAGCGCCGAAATAGGGAGTAGCACAGATACGCAGTATTTT.